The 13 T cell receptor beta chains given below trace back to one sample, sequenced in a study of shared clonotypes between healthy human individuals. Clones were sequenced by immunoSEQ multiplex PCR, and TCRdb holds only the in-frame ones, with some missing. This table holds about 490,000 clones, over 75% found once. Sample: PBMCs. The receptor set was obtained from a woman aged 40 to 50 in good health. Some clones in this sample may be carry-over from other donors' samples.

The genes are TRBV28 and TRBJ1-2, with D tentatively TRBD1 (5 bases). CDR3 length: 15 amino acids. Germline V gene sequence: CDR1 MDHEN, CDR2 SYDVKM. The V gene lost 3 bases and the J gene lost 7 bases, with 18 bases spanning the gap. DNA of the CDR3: TGTGCCAGCAGTTTGATGGAGGGACGGGAGGGTGGCTACACCTTC. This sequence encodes CASSLMEGREGGYTF.

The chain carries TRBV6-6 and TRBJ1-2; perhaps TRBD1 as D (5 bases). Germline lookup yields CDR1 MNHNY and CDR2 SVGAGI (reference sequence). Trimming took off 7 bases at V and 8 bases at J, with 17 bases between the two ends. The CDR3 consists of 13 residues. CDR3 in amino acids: CASTTRGRGGYTF. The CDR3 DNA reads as TGTGCCAGCACCACCCGGGGTAGGGGCGGCTACACCTTC.

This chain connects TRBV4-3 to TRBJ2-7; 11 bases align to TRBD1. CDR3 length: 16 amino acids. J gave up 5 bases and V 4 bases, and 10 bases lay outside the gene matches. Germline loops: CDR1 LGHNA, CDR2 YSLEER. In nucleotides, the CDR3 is TGCGCCAGCAGCCGGAAAGGGACAGGGGGATACCACGAGCAGTACTTC. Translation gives CASSRKGTGGYHEQYF.

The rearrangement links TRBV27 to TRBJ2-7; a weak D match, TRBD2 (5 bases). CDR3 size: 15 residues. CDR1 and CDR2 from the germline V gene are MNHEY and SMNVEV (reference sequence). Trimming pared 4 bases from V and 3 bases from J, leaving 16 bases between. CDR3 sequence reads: CASSYLFRRDYEQYF. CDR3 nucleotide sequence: TGTGCCAGCAGTTACCTGTTCCGCCGGGACTACGAGCAGTACTTC.

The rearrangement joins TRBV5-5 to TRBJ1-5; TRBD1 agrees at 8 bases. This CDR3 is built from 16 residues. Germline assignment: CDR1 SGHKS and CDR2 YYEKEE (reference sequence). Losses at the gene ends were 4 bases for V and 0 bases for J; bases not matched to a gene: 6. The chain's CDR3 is CASSPDRGGSNQPQHF. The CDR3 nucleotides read TGTGCCAGCAGCCCCGACAGGGGAGGTAGCAATCAGCCCCAGCATTTT.

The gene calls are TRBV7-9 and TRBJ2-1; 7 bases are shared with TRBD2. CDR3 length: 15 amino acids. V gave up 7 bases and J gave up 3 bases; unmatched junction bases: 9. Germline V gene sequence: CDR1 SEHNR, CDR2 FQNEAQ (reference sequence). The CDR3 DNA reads TGTGCCAGCAACCGGGGGGAGCCCAGCTACAATGAGCAGTTCTTC. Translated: CASNRGEPSYNEQFF.

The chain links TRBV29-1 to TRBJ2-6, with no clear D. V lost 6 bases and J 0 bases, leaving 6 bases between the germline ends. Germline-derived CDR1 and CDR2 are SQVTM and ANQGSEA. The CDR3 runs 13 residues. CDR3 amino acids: CSVQDSGANVLTF. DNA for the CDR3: TGCAGCGTACAAGACTCTGGGGCCAACGTCCTGACTTTC.

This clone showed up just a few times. The CDR3 DNA reads TGTGCCAGCAACCAGATTGCGATGAACACCGGGGAGCTGTTTTTT. It is translated as CASNQIAMNTGELFF. The V call is TRBV2, the J call TRBJ2-2, with D unresolved. The germline gives CDR1 SNHLY, CDR2 FYNNEI. V shed 7 bases and J shed 1 base, with 13 bases lying between them. The length of the CDR3 is 15 residues.

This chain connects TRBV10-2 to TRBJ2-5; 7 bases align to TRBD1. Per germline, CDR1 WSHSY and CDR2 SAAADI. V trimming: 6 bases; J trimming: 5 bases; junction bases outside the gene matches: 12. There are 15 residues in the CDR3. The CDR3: CASSDTYRGLETQYF. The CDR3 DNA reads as TGCGCCAGCAGCGATACATACAGGGGATTGGAGACCCAGTACTTC.

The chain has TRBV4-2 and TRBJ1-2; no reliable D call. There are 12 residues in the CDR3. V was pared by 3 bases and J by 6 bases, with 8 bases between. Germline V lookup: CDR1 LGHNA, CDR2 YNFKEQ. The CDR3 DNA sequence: TGTGCCAGCAGCCACTGGGGAGATGGCTACACCTTC. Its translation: CASSHWGDGYTF.

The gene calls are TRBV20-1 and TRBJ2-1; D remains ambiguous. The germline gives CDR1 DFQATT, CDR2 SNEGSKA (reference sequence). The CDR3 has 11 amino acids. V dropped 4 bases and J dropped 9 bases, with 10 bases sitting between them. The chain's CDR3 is CSANPRAEQFF. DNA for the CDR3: TGCAGTGCTAATCCCAGAGCTGAGCAGTTCTTC.

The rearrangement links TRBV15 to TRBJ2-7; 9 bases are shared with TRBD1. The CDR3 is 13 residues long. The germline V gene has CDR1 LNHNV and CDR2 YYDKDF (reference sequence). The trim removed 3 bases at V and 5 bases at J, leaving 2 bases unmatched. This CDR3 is CATSRRTGDEQYF. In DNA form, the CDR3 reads TGTGCCACCAGCAGGAGGACAGGGGACGAGCAGTACTTC.

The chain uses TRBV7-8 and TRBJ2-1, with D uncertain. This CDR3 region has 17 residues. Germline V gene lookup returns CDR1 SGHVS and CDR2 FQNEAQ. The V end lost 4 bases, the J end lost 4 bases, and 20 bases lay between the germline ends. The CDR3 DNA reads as TGTGCCAGCAGCTCCCACGTCGGCGCAGGTGCATACAATGAGCAGTTCTTC. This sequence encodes CASSSHVGAGAYNEQFF.